Each of the 17 T cell receptor beta chains below was sequenced from the same sample in a study of blood T cell repertoires in COVID-19. Generated by immunoSEQ multiplex PCR, the TCRdb table keeps only in-frame clones and is missing some. The repertoire holds fewer than 15,000 clones, about three quarters seen once, with around 43% in the top ten. The sample comprised peripheral blood. These receptors were obtained from a woman older than 75 with acute or convalescent COVID-19.

This clone was counted a few times. The CDR3 coding sequence is TGTGCCAGTAACAGGGATCATAATTCACCCCTCCACTTT. This sequence encodes CASNRDHNSPLHF. The V gene is TRBV28, the J gene TRBJ1-6; perhaps TRBD1 as D (6 bases). The germline gives CDR1 MDHEN, CDR2 SYDVKM. V was shortened by 9 bases and J by 5 bases, with 11 bases between the two germline ends. This CDR3 has 13 residues.

This clone ranks as medium-sized. The chain couples TRBV18 to TRBJ1-2; 7 nucleotides align to TRBD1. Germline V gene lookup returns CDR1 KGHSH and CDR2 LQKENI. The trim removed 3 bases at V and 2 bases at J, leaving 6 bases unmatched. The CDR3 extends over 15 amino acids. CDR3 loop: CASSPEKGGNYGYTF. DNA for the CDR3: TGTGCCAGCTCACCCGAGAAAGGGGGCAACTATGGCTACACCTTC.

This clone has more than one count but fewer than ten. V is TRBV6-2 or TRBV6-3 and J is TRBJ1-5; 7 bases map to TRBD1. Germline trimming cut 6 bases from V and 6 bases from J; bases unmatched to any gene: 5. The CDR3 loop spans 13 amino acids. Germline assignment: CDR1 MNHEY and CDR2 SVGEGT. The CDR3 loop is CASSRDSSQPQHF. Written as DNA, the CDR3 is TGTGCCAGCAGCCGGGACAGCTCTCAGCCCCAGCATTTT.

This rearrangement joins TRBV30 to TRBJ1-6; perhaps TRBD1 as D (5 bases). The CDR3 contains 15 residues. CDR1 is GTSNPN, CDR2 SVGIG, per germline (reference sequence). V was shortened by 3 bases and J by 6 bases, with 15 bases between the two germline ends. CDR3 DNA: TGTGCCTGGAGGGCTGACAGAGTTAGTAATTCACCCCTCCACTTT. Its protein product is CAWRADRVSNSPLHF.

V usage is TRBV7-3 and J usage is TRBJ1-1; 8 bases align to TRBD1. This CDR3 contains 15 residues. The V segment lost 5 bases and the J segment 4 bases; nucleotides outside the gene matches: 9. Germline lookup yields CDR1 SGHTA and CDR2 FQGTGA. The CDR3 loop reads CASSQQGGLSTEAFF. Written as DNA, the CDR3 is TGTGCCAGCAGCCAACAGGGGGGGTTGAGCACTGAAGCTTTCTTT.

Only a few counts were recorded for this clone. This chain uses TRBV10-1 with TRBJ1-2, with D unresolved. Germline CDR1 reads WNHNN; CDR2 reads SYGVQD (reference sequence). CDR3 length: 12 amino acids. V lost 4 bases to trimming and J lost 4 bases, with 7 bases between them. Here the CDR3 reads CASSAPGYGYTF. For the CDR3, the DNA is TGCGCCAGCAGTGCCCCGGGCTATGGCTACACCTTC.

This clone was seen only a few times. The CDR3: CSALRESQHF. The CDR3 nucleotides are TGCAGTGCCTTGAGAGAATCCCAGCATTTT. The genes are TRBV20-1 and TRBJ1-5; D is ambiguous. Germline V CDR1 and CDR2: DFQATT, SNEGSKA (reference sequence). The ends were cut back, 6 bases at V and 11 bases at J, with 11 bases in the middle. There are 10 residues in the CDR3.

V is TRBV7-2 and J is TRBJ1-6, with a tentative D call TRBD1 (5 bases). The CDR3 runs to 16 residues. Germline CDR1 and CDR2: SGHTA and FQGNSA. Trimming left V 1 base short and J 8 bases short, with 15 bases between. The CDR3 coding sequence is TGTGCCAGCAGCTTAGTGGGGGGACCGGGGGATTCACCCCTCCACTTT. Translating gives CASSLVGGPGDSPLHF.

A few counts support this clone. V and J are TRBV19 and TRBJ2-3, with TRBD2 as a possible D gene (7 bases). Trimming removed 2 bases from V and 0 bases from J, with 9 bases in between. Germline loops: CDR1 LNHDA, CDR2 SQIVND (reference sequence). The CDR3 runs 15 residues. For the CDR3, the DNA is TGTGCCAGTAGTATAAGGGGGGGAAGCACAGATACGCAGTATTTT. Translating gives CASSIRGGSTDTQYF.

V gene TRBV2 combines with J gene TRBJ1-2; no clear D. The CDR3 is 14 amino acids. Trimming left V 2 bases short and J 2 bases short, with 9 bases between. CDR1 and CDR2 (germline): SNHLY, FYNNEI. The CDR3 bases are TGTGCCAGCAGTGAAAGGAGAGCAAACTATGGCTACACCTTC. It encodes CASSERRANYGYTF.

The gene calls are TRBV19 and TRBJ1-2, with D possibly TRBD1 on 5 matching bases. The CDR3 runs 14 residues. The germline V gene has CDR1 LNHDA and CDR2 SQIVND (reference sequence). Trimming stripped 9 bases from V and 2 bases from J, with 16 bases between. The CDR3 DNA follows: TGTGCCAGCTCCCCCGGGCCAGGGAACTATGGCTACACCTTC. Encoded protein: CASSPGPGNYGYTF.

V is TRBV18 and J is TRBJ1-2; 9 bases align to TRBD1. The CDR3 has 15 amino acids. V was pared by 3 bases and J by 4 bases, with 6 bases of the junction left unmatched. From germline, CDR1 is KGHSH and CDR2 LQKENI. The CDR3 region is CASSPSGTGSYGYTF. In DNA form, the CDR3 reads TGTGCCAGCTCACCGTCCGGGACAGGGTCCTATGGCTACACCTTC.

The table lists this clone with a count of one. This sequence joins TRBV10-2 and TRBJ1-1; D is uncertain. With 3 bases removed from V and 1 base from J, the gap between germline ends came to 6 bases. Per the germline V gene, CDR1 is WSHSY and CDR2 is SAAADI. The CDR3 consists of 13 residues. The CDR3 nucleotides read TGCGCCAGCAGTGAAACGGGGAACACTGAAGCTTTCTTT. This encodes CASSETGNTEAFF.

CDR3 sequence reads: CASSLRGQKSEQYF. DNA of the CDR3: TGTGCCAGCAGTTTAAGGGGACAGAAATCCGAGCAGTACTTC. J is TRBJ2-7 and V is TRBV27; 7 bases agree with TRBD1. V gave up 2 bases and J gave up 6 bases; unmatched junction bases: 7. The germline CDR1 and CDR2 sequences are MNHEY and SMNVEV (reference sequence). CDR3 length equals 14 residues.

The rearrangement uses TRBV10-2 and TRBJ1-2, with a weak D call TRBD1 (6 bases). This CDR3 has 14 residues. Germline-derived CDR1 and CDR2 are WSHSY and SAAADI. V shed 6 bases and J shed 7 bases, with 18 bases lying between them. CDR3 bases: TGCGCCAGCAGCGAAGGGGGGGAATTGGGTGGCTACACCTTC. Residues: CASSEGGELGGYTF.

This clone has only a few counts. The V call is TRBV6-5, the J call TRBJ1-2, with 7 bases fitting TRBD1. With V trimmed by 4 bases and J by 0 bases, 2 bases remained unmatched. The CDR3 totals 14 residues. CDR1 MNHEY and CDR2 SVGAGI come from the germline V gene. CDR3 DNA sequence: TGTGCCAGCAGTTCTCAGGGGGCTAACTATGGCTACACCTTC. Its protein product is CASSSQGANYGYTF.

The chain has TRBV5-1 and TRBJ1-2; possibly TRBD1 for D (5 bases). V lost 4 bases, J lost 3 bases, and 13 bases lay in between. CDR3 length: 14 residues. Germline V gene lookup returns CDR1 SGHRS and CDR2 YFSETQ. In nucleotides, the CDR3 is TGCGCCAGCAGCGCCCGGGGGAAGGACTATGGCTACACCTTC. It yields the protein CASSARGKDYGYTF.